Listed here are 10 T cell receptor beta chains from one sample, sequenced in a study of blood T cell repertoires in COVID-19. Sequencing was performed with immunoSEQ multiplex PCR; in TCRdb, only in-frame clones are kept and a portion is missing. Among some 220,000 clones listed, roughly 80% were seen once. Source material: peripheral blood. These receptors were obtained from a woman aged 55-69 years who had recovered from COVID-19.

The chain employs TRBV4-1 and TRBJ2-1; D possibly corresponds to TRBD2 (7 bases). The CDR3 covers 17 residues. Germline CDR1 is MGHRA and CDR2 is YSYEKL. V was clipped by 4 bases and J by 6 bases, with 22 bases between them. The CDR3 nucleotides are TGCGCCAGCAGCCCGCGCGGGGGCCCCGCCTTAGGCAATGAGCAGTTCTTC. It yields the protein CASSPRGGPALGNEQFF.

The chain combines TRBV3-1 (or the pseudogene TRBV3-2) with TRBJ2-1, with 12 bases lining up with TRBD2. Losses at the gene ends were 5 bases for V and 0 bases for J; bases not matched to a gene: 5. The CDR3 consists of 17 residues. Germline CDR1 is LGHDT and CDR2 is YNNKEL (reference sequence). DNA for the CDR3: TGTGCCAGCAGCTTAGCTAGCGGGGGGGCCTCCTACAATGAGCAGTTCTTC. This translates into CASSLASGGASYNEQFF.

The chain links TRBV5-4 to TRBJ1-2, with D perhaps matching TRBD1 (6 bases). The CDR3 totals 14 residues. Between the trimmed V and J ends, which lost 7 bases and 1 base, there was a span of 14 bases. The germline gives CDR1 SGHNT, CDR2 YYREEE (reference sequence). The CDR3 spells CASGRRDINYGYTF. CDR3 DNA sequence: TGTGCCAGCGGACGACGGGACATTAACTATGGCTACACCTTC.

This clone was observed once. J is TRBJ1-5 and V is TRBV2; D is ambiguous. Trimming took off 6 bases at V and 4 bases at J, with 10 bases between the two ends. This CDR3 spans 13 amino acids. The germline V gene has CDR1 SNHLY and CDR2 FYNNEI. This chain's CDR3 is CASRNIMNQPQHF. The CDR3 DNA reads TGTGCCAGCAGGAACATTATGAATCAGCCCCAGCATTTT.

The CDR3 is CASSPRRTGGPTNEKLFF. CDR3 DNA: TGTGCCAGCTCACCGCGACGGACAGGGGGGCCAACTAATGAAAAACTGTTTTTT. V and J are TRBV18 and TRBJ1-4; 10 nucleotides agree with TRBD1. V shed 3 bases and J 0 bases; nucleotides not matched to a gene: 7. Germline-derived CDR1 and CDR2 are KGHSH and LQKENI. The CDR3 has 18 residues.

As regards this clone: Other DNA sequences in the sample encode the same CDR3. This chain uses TRBV5-1 with TRBJ2-7; 9 bases map to TRBD2. J gave up 2 bases and V 2 bases, and 2 bases lay outside the gene matches. CDR3 length: 14 amino acids. Germline V CDR1 and CDR2: SGHRS, YFSETQ. In DNA, the CDR3 is TGCGCCAGCAGCTTAGCGGGGGGCGCCTACGAGCAGTACTTC. Encoded protein: CASSLAGGAYEQYF.

V usage is TRBV4-3 and J usage is TRBJ2-1, with 7 bases fitting TRBD2. The V gene end was trimmed by 0 bases and the J gene end by 10 bases; junction bases not matched to a gene: 15. CDR1 is LGHNA, CDR2 YSLEER, per germline. The CDR3 has 17 amino acids. As DNA, the CDR3 is TGCGCCAGCAGCCAAGACGAGGGGCTAGCGGTCAAAAAGGAGCAGTTCTTC. Residues: CASSQDEGLAVKKEQFF.

The genes are TRBV4-1 and TRBJ2-5; no definite D call. The length of the CDR3 is 14 residues. V lost 0 bases and J 7 bases, leaving 12 bases between the germline ends. Per germline, CDR1 MGHRA and CDR2 YSYEKL. As DNA, the CDR3 is TGCGCCAGCAGCCAAGATAACTTGGCGGTGACCCAGTACTTC. Translated, it gives CASSQDNLAVTQYF.

The rearrangement uses TRBV4-1 and TRBJ1-2; 8 bases line up with TRBD1. After removal of 3 bases from V and 5 bases from J, the junction contained 8 bases not matched to a gene. Germline lookup yields CDR1 MGHRA and CDR2 YSYEKL. This CDR3 comprises 15 residues. The CDR3 sequence is CASSQEQGVVYGYTF. In DNA form, the CDR3 reads TGCGCCAGCAGCCAGGAACAGGGGGTAGTGTATGGCTACACCTTC.

This clone was found once. For the CDR3, the DNA is TGTGCCAGCAGCTTGGTAGGAGGGAACGAGCAGTACTTC. Translation gives CASSLVGGNEQYF. V usage is TRBV5-6 and J usage is TRBJ2-7, with D possibly being TRBD2 (6 bases). V was pared by 0 bases and J by 5 bases, with 9 bases between. Germline assignment: CDR1 SGHDT and CDR2 YYEEEE. The CDR3 is 13 residues long.